The 20 T cell receptor beta chains in this list originate from one sample, sequenced in a study of blood T cell repertoires in COVID-19. Only in-frame clones appear in the TCRdb table, and some are missing; sequencing was by immunoSEQ multiplex PCR. The repertoire holds around 69,000 clones, roughly 89% seen once, with almost 5% in the top ten. Sequencing was performed on peripheral blood. The receptors come from a woman in her 50s with active COVID-19.

This chain uses TRBV11-2 with TRBJ2-3; 8 nucleotides align to TRBD2. Trimming took 5 bases from V and 9 from J; bases not matched to a gene: 16. CDR3 length: 16 residues. The germline gives CDR1 SGHAT, CDR2 FQNNGV. CDR3 bases: TGTGCCAGCAGCCCCATTTCGTTCCGGGGGGGACGGACGCAGTATTTT. Its protein product is CASSPISFRGGRTQYF. Full variable domain (rest looked up from reference TRBV11-2 and TRBJ2-3): EAGVAQSPRYKIIEKRQSVAFWCNPISGHATLYWYQQILGQGPKLLIQFQNNGVVDDSQLPKDRFSAERLKGVDSTLKIQPAKLEDSAVYLCASSPISFRGGRTQYFGPGTRLTVL.

This clone was detected only once. This chain connects TRBV6-5 to TRBJ1-1, with 7 nucleotides matching TRBD1. The V gene's germline CDR1 is MNHEY and CDR2 SVGAGI. CDR3 length equals 12 residues. V lost 9 bases to trimming and J lost 5 bases; unmatched junction nucleotides: 6. DNA for the CDR3: TGTGCCAGTAGACAGGGTGGGACTGAAGCTTTCTTT. Protein: CASRQGGTEAFF.

This chain connects TRBV27 to TRBJ1-2; D gene unclear. The V gene lost 10 bases and the J gene lost 8 bases, with 23 bases spanning the gap. The CDR3 has 14 residues. CDR1 and CDR2 from the germline V gene are MNHEY and SMNVEV (reference sequence). The CDR3 coding sequence is TGTGCCACCCAAGTCCGGGAGGGCCTGGGGGGCTACACCTTC. It is translated as CATQVREGLGGYTF.

CDR3 residues: CASSQDTRGLAYNEQFF. The DNA of the CDR3 is TGTGCCAGCAGCCAAGATACCCGGGGACTGGCCTACAATGAGCAGTTCTTC. The gene calls are TRBV14 and TRBJ2-1; D may be TRBD2 (6 bases). V lost 0 bases and J 2 bases, leaving 14 bases between the germline ends. Germline CDR1 is SGHDN and CDR2 is FVKESK. This CDR3 comprises 17 residues.

This sequence joins TRBV12-5 and TRBJ2-1; 7 bases match TRBD1. Trimming cost V 0 bases and J 0 bases; bases outside gene matches: 2. The CDR3 contains 16 residues. Germline values: CDR1 LGHNT, CDR2 FRNRAP. The CDR3 bases are TGTGCTAGTGGTTTGGTACAGGGGAACTCCTACAATGAGCAGTTCTTC. This encodes CASGLVQGNSYNEQFF.

The chain links TRBV4-1 to TRBJ1-4; D remains ambiguous. The CDR3 has 13 amino acids. CDR1 and CDR2 (germline): MGHRA, YSYEKL. V lost 4 bases to trimming and J lost 5 bases, with 8 bases between them. CDR3 loop: CASSRGLNEKLFF. In DNA form, the CDR3 reads TGCGCCAGCAGCCGCGGCCTGAATGAAAAACTGTTTTTT.

The rearrangement joins TRBV5-8 to TRBJ1-2; D gene uncertain. CDR1 is SGHTS and CDR2 is YDEGEE in the germline V gene. Trimming took 2 bases from V and 5 from J, leaving 7 bases between them. This CDR3 spans 12 amino acids. The CDR3 DNA follows: TGTGCCAGCAGCTTCTCCGGGTATGGCTACACCTTC. Translation: CASSFSGYGYTF. The whole variable domain, filled in from reference TRBV5-8 and TRBJ1-2, reads EAGVTQSPTHLIKTRGQQATLRCSPISGHTSVYWYQQALGLGLQFLLWYDEGEERNRGNFPPRFSGRQFPNYSSELNVNALELEDSALYLCASSFSGYGYTFGSGTRLTVV.

V and J are TRBV7-9 and TRBJ1-3; maybe TRBD1 (6 bases). V dropped 0 bases and J dropped 0 bases, with 9 bases sitting between them. The CDR3 is 16 residues long. Germline values: CDR1 SEHNR, CDR2 FQNEAQ (reference sequence). CDR3 protein: CASSLAGGISGNTIYF. DNA of the CDR3: TGTGCCAGCAGCTTAGCTGGGGGCATCTCTGGAAACACCATATATTTT.

CDR3 amino acids: CASSSRSPGLGGLIWQFF. Written as DNA, the CDR3 is TGTGCCAGCAGTTCCCGATCACCGGGACTAGGGGGACTGATCTGGCAGTTCTTC. V is TRBV2 and J is TRBJ2-1, with 8 bases that match TRBD2. CDR3 length: 18 residues. V was clipped by 5 bases and J by 12 bases; unmatched bases: 24. The germline gives CDR1 SNHLY, CDR2 FYNNEI.

The chain couples TRBV2 to TRBJ2-7; tentatively, D is TRBD2 (6 bases). Trimming took off 5 bases at V and 6 bases at J, with 14 bases between the two ends. The CDR3 contains 13 residues. Germline lookup yields CDR1 SNHLY and CDR2 FYNNEI. The CDR3 here is CASSMAGRGEQYF. The CDR3 bases are TGTGCCAGCAGTATGGCGGGGCGAGGCGAGCAGTACTTC.

This clone came up once. The V call is TRBV28, the J call TRBJ2-1; 14 bases fit TRBD2. The CDR3 spans 15 residues. Germline V gene data show CDR1 as MDHEN and CDR2 as SYDVKM. V lost 6 bases, J lost 9 bases, and 7 bases stayed unmatched. CDR3 residues: CASSPGLAGVVEQFF. The CDR3, as DNA: TGTGCCAGCAGCCCGGGACTAGCGGGAGTCGTTGAGCAGTTCTTC.

The chain joins TRBV27 to TRBJ1-1, with TRBD1 as a possible D gene (6 bases). Trimming pared 5 bases from V and 3 bases from J, leaving 13 bases between. The CDR3 has 14 residues. The germline V gene has CDR1 MNHEY and CDR2 SMNVEV (reference sequence). The CDR3 coding sequence is TGTGCCAGCAGTCGCCTGGGGGCCCACACTGAAGCTTTCTTT. This codes for CASSRLGAHTEAFF.

This rearrangement joins TRBV2 to TRBJ1-2, with 8 bases matching TRBD1. CDR1 SNHLY and CDR2 FYNNEI come from the germline V gene. Losses at the gene ends were 3 bases for V and 4 bases for J; bases not matched to a gene: 4. The CDR3 is 14 amino acids. CDR3 protein: CASSDQGASYGYTF. The CDR3 nucleotides are TGTGCCAGCAGTGATCAGGGGGCTAGCTATGGCTACACCTTC. Drawing the rest from reference TRBV2 and TRBJ1-2, the complete variable domain is EPEVTQTPSHQVTQMGQEVILRCVPISNHLYFYWYRQILGQKVEFLVSFYNNEISEKSEIFDDQFSVERPDGSNFTLKIRSTKLEDSAMYFCASSDQGASYGYTFGSGTRLTVV.

V gene TRBV3-1 (or the pseudogene TRBV3-2) combines with J gene TRBJ1-1; 7 nucleotides agree with TRBD1. The CDR3 extends over 13 amino acids. The V gene's germline CDR1 is LGHDT and CDR2 YNNKEL (reference sequence). Trimming took 7 bases from V and 6 from J; bases not matched to a gene: 8. The CDR3 DNA is TGTGCCAGCACCTACAGGGGTTCGGCTGAAGCTTTCTTT. It codes for CASTYRGSAEAFF.

This sequence joins TRBV7-8 and TRBJ2-1; D remains unclear. V lost 5 bases to trimming and J lost 9 bases, with 17 bases between them. The CDR3 is 14 residues long. Germline values: CDR1 SGHVS, CDR2 FQNEAQ. The DNA for the CDR3 is TGTGCCAGCAGCGGGCCCCAGGTCCACAGTGAGCAGTTCTTC. Amino acids: CASSGPQVHSEQFF.

V and J are TRBV28 and TRBJ1-1; 7 bases are a match to TRBD1. Germline trimming cut 5 bases from V and 6 bases from J; bases unmatched to any gene: 12. CDR3 length: 15 amino acids. Germline CDR1 is MDHEN and CDR2 is SYDVKM. CDR3: CASSRNRQGIPEAFF. In DNA form, the CDR3 reads TGTGCCAGCAGTCGAAACAGACAGGGAATCCCTGAAGCTTTCTTT.

The rearrangement uses TRBV2 and TRBJ2-2, with 8 bases aligning to TRBD1. The V gene's germline CDR1 is SNHLY and CDR2 FYNNEI. There are 15 residues in the CDR3. J gave up 0 bases and V 8 bases, and 5 bases lay outside the gene matches. CDR3 region: CASGSDRANTGELFF. The CDR3 DNA reads TGTGCCAGCGGCTCGGACAGGGCGAACACCGGGGAGCTGTTTTTT.

This clone showed up just a few times. The V and J genes are TRBV30 and TRBJ1-6; TRBD1 aligns across 9 bases. Germline values: CDR1 GTSNPN, CDR2 SVGIG (reference sequence). CDR3 size: 14 residues. J was trimmed by 7 bases and V by 2 bases; bases with no gene match: 3. Here the CDR3 reads CAWSTGQGNSPLHF. The DNA for the CDR3 is TGTGCCTGGAGTACCGGACAGGGGAATTCACCCCTCCACTTT.

This clone showed up just once. The chain recombines TRBV28 with TRBJ1-6; TRBD1 aligns across 9 bases. Looked up from germline, CDR1 is MDHEN and CDR2 is SYDVKM. Unmatched junction bases numbered 11, after V lost 5 bases and J lost 9 bases. The CDR3 extends over 16 amino acids. CDR3 residues: CASSPGDRAWGSPLHF. In DNA form, the CDR3 reads TGTGCCAGCAGTCCAGGGGACAGGGCTTGGGGTTCACCCCTCCACTTT.

The J gene is TRBJ2-5, the V gene TRBV2; TRBD2 matches at 10 bases. With 10 bases clipped from V and 5 bases from J, the junction kept 10 bases outside the gene matches. This CDR3 region has 14 residues. The germline CDR1 and CDR2 sequences are SNHLY and FYNNEI. The CDR3 region has the DNA TGTGCCACTTTGCTAGCGGGAGTGGGGGAGACCCAGTACTTC. Protein: CATLLAGVGETQYF.